This T cell receptor (beta chain) was sequenced during a study of read filtering for tumor transcriptome and immune sequencing. Background on the study: After DNase treatment, RNA was made into whole-transcriptome libraries.

The library was built from 400 to 500 ng RNA with molecular barcoded adaptors for alpha/delta and beta/gamma chains. TCRdb called the reads again in MiXCR, with one record for every CDR3 protein. The table shows over 4,500 distinct CDR3 sequences, with roughly 20% occurring only once. Remarks on this clonotype: Its cognate antigen is unknown. An end of the junction differs from the germline gene, which may be a read error.

This CDR3 has 14 amino acids. The germline gives CDR1 SGDLS, CDR2 YYNGEE. Findings and caveats of the study: IR-seq and RNA-seq agreed better without single-read clonotypes.

The chain links TRBV9 to TRBJ1-1; 7 nucleotides align to TRBD1. Sequenced: a population of CD138-negative cells sorted from bone marrow. The TCR originated in a donor at least 40 years old with multiple myeloma. CDR3 DNA sequence: TGTGCCAGCAGCCGGAGGGGGCAGGACACTGAAGCTTCCTTT. Its translation is CASSRRGQDTEASF.